The T cell receptor beta chain described here comes from a study of blood T cell repertoires in COVID-19 (dated by TCRdb to the early 2020s). Looking at the study overall: Samples covering the acute and convalescent phases of COVID-19 were provided by collaborators in the United States, Italy and Spain. A de-identified subject ID, COVID-19 status, age in years and sex were almost always included in the sample metadata. The repertoires were made available in a free public database intended to serve as a resource for research on the immune response to SARS-CoV-2. The prospective study material was composed of cDNA or gDNA derived from T cells, B-cell-depleted T cells, or PBMCs. Deeply sampled blood TCRbeta repertoires from subjects exposed to, actively infected with, or recovered from COVID-19 were included in the dataset. Where available, HLA class I and class II types were taken from metadata supplied by the sample provider and were not determined by assay-based typing. The samples were drawn from two sources: the first 160 participants of the ongoing ImmuneRACE study, and 1,000 to 1,500 subjects contributed by 6 global collaborators. What the study reported, not specific to this receptor: Clinical and demographic metadata were provided uncurated, with the amount varying by source and participant.

TCRbeta CDR3 regions were amplified from genomic DNA using the immunoSEQ Assay, a bias-controlled multiplex PCR. The source study handled its data this way. The number of nucleated cells in each sample was estimated by amplification of reference gene primers within the assay. Sequence reads were collapsed and filtered to measure the absolute abundance of every unique TCRbeta CDR3 rearrangement. For each sample, productive Simpson clonality was calculated as the square root of Simpson's diversity index over productive rearrangements. The immuneACCESS repertoire file appears here via TCRdb, limited to in-frame rearrangements. These files lack a portion of the clones; in checked studies, under half of the deficit traces to unresolved V genes, and the cause of the others is not known. V and J calls and clone size come straight from that table; D and trimming were deduced from the DNA. The sample table shows around 170,000 clones, and 80% to 90% are seen once. The ten most abundant clones make up about 2.1% of the sample.

According to the germline V gene, CDR1 reads SNHLY and CDR2 reads FYNNEI. Clipping removes 8 bases from V and 2 bases from J, with 13 as the unmatched junction base count. The CDR3 goes from the cysteine to the phenylalanine over 16 residues. The read is trimmed to its CDR3 DNA, 48 bases read in frame from base 1. Another Seattle source contributed samples from volunteer blood donors who had recovered from COVID-19. Collaborating institutions collected whole blood in K2EDTA tubes following their own protocols. For TCRbeta analysis, collaborators shipped samples as frozen whole blood, isolated PBMCs, or DNA extracted from either of those sample types. On this clone: Its antigen remains unidentified. No base qualities exist here, and no much larger clone lies one base off it.

Sequencing was carried out using peripheral blood. The chain is encoded by TRBV2 joined to TRBJ2-7, and 9 junctional nucleotides match TRBD2. This TCR came from a man aged 18 to 29 who had recovered from COVID-19. At the DNA level, the sequence is TGTGCCAGCCTCGGGGGGGTAGCGGGGGACCCCTACGAGCAGTACTTC. This is translated as CASLGGVAGDPYEQYF.